The rows below give T cell receptor beta chains drawn from one sample of a study of response to subunit inactivated influenza vaccine. TCRdb recomputed calls from the RT-PCR reads with MiXCR, one row per CDR3 protein. Of about 700,000 distinct CDR3 sequences listed, approximately 14% were seen once; the top ten hold around 6.5%. This specimen consisted of PBMCs from blood, obtained 14 days before vaccination. These receptors all come from a man in his fifties or sixties who received an inactivated influenza vaccine. The CDR3 runs from the conserved cysteine through the conserved F or W. The D gene is left open where the match is weak. Rows may omit the clone size; those that give it use once, few, many or a size class.

d_call	v_call	j_call	clone_size	cdr3_nt	cdr3_aa
TRBD1	TRBV28	TRBJ1-1	.	TGTGCCAGCAGTCTGGGACAGCGAGAAGCTTTCTTT	CASSLGQREAFF
.	TRBV5-1	TRBJ2-3	few	TGCGCCAGCAGCTTGTCGCCAGGGGGGGGCACAGATACGCAGTATTTT	CASSLSPGGGTDTQYF
.	TRBV5-5	TRBJ1-2	.	TGTGCCAGCAGCTTGGAGGACAACCCCTATGGCTACACCTTC	CASSLEDNPYGYTF
.	TRBV18	TRBJ2-5	.	TGTGCCAGCTCACGACTAGGGGACGGGACCCAGTACTTC	CASSRLGDGTQYF
TRBD2	TRBV20-1	TRBJ2-5	few	TGCAGTGCTAAAGGCGGGGGGGCCGCAGAGACCCAGTACTTC	CSAKGGGAAETQYF
.	TRBV28	TRBJ2-1	many	TGTGCCACGACGTCCCTTATAGAGGGTGAGCAGTTCTTC	CATTSLIEGEQFF
.	TRBV5-1	TRBJ2-5	.	TGCGCCAGCAGCCGACGGGAAACCCAAGAGACCCAGTACTTC	CASSRRETQETQYF
TRBD1	TRBV29-1	TRBJ1-5	many	TGCAGCGTTGAGACTGACAGGGGACGTAATCAGCCCCAGCATTTT	CSVETDRGRNQPQHF
TRBD2	TRBV4-2	TRBJ2-1	.	TGTGCCAGCAGCCAAGAAATTTCGGGAGGGCCCCAGTTCTTC	CASSQEISGGPQFF
TRBD2	TRBV28	TRBJ2-3	few	TGTGCCAGCAGAGATCCGGGACTAGAGCATTTT	CASRDPGLEHF
TRBD2	TRBV5-5	TRBJ2-3	.	TGTGCCAGCAGCGAATTATATGGACTAGCGGTTTACACAGATACGCAGTATTTT	CASSELYGLAVYTDTQYF
.	TRBV20-1	TRBJ2-1	.	TGCAGTGCTAGAGATCGCAGCGAGTACTACAATGAGCAGTTCTTC	CSARDRSEYYNEQFF
.	TRBV20-1	TRBJ2-2	.	TGCAGTGCTACTCCAGGGTGGACCGGGGAGCTGTTTTTT	CSATPGWTGELFF
TRBD1	TRBV27	TRBJ1-2	.	TGTGCCAGCAGTTTAGGGGCAGGGGGCAGCTATGGCTACACCTTC	CASSLGAGGSYGYTF
TRBD1	TRBV12-3/TRBV12-4	TRBJ1-2	few	TGTGCCAGCAGTTGGACAGGGGGAGTTGGCTACACCTTC	CASSWTGGVGYTF
.	TRBV11-2	TRBJ2-3	many	TGTGCCAGCACCTCAAGCACAGATACGCAGTATTTT	CASTSSTDTQYF
.	TRBV3-1	TRBJ2-7	few	TGTGCCAGCAGCCAGACTTTCTATCCGTACTACGAGCAGTACTTC	CASSQTFYPYYEQYF
TRBD1	TRBV20-1	TRBJ1-1	many	TGCAGTGCTAGGGGACAGGGGGCGAAGAACACTGAAGCTTTCTTT	CSARGQGAKNTEAFF
TRBD1	TRBV9	TRBJ1-2	.	TGTGCCAGCAGCGTAGGGGTTCGGACAGGACCAGCTAGCTATGGCTACACCTTC	CASSVGVRTGPASYGYTF
.	TRBV4-2	TRBJ2-1	few	TGTGCCAGCAGCCAAGAGGGAGGAGGTGAGCAGTTCTTC	CASSQEGGGEQFF
.	TRBV4-2	TRBJ2-5	.	TGTGCCAGCGGCCCGGGACTGCCCCAAGAGACCCAGTACTTC	CASGPGLPQETQYF
.	TRBV7-9	TRBJ2-5	few	TGTGCCAGCAGCACTGGAGTCTCGGCCCAGATAGAAGAGACCCAGTACTTC	CASSTGVSAQIEETQYF
TRBD2	TRBV24-1	TRBJ2-1	.	TGTGCCACCAGTGATTTGATGTTTTCCAGCGGGAGGTATAATGAGCAGTTCTTC	CATSDLMFSSGRYNEQFF
.	TRBV11-2	TRBJ2-2	.	TGTGCCAGCAGCCTCGGGTCCCTAGCAGACACCGGGGAGCTGTTTTTT	CASSLGSLADTGELFF
TRBD2	TRBV7-9	TRBJ2-3	.	TGTGCCAGCAGCTTAGGAAATAGCGGGGGCGCAGATACGCAGTATTTT	CASSLGNSGGADTQYF
.	TRBV7-2	TRBJ2-1	.	TGTGCCAGCAGCTTAGTTACGGTTAGCTCCTACAATGAGCAGTTCTTC	CASSLVTVSSYNEQFF
.	TRBV7-8	TRBJ2-6	few	TGTGCCAGCAGCTTAGGCGTAGGGGCTGGGGCCAACGTCCTGACTTTC	CASSLGVGAGANVLTF
.	TRBV3-1	TRBJ1-2	.	TGTGCCAGCAGCCTCAGAGGGGAAGGCTACACCTTC	CASSLRGEGYTF
TRBD1	TRBV19	TRBJ2-1	.	TGTGCCAGTAGTTTAACCGGGACAGGGTTTAATGAGCAGTTCTTC	CASSLTGTGFNEQFF
.	TRBV11-2	TRBJ2-3	few	TGTGCCAGCAGCCCTCGAGTGGGCAGTAGCACAGATACGCAGTATTTT	CASSPRVGSSTDTQYF
.	TRBV3-1	TRBJ2-5	.	TGTGCCAGCAGCCCCCTGATGGCCGCTACGGGGACCCAGTACTTC	CASSPLMAATGTQYF
.	TRBV14	TRBJ1-2	few	TGTGCCAGCAGCCAAGAATTGATTAACTATGGCTACACCTTC	CASSQELINYGYTF
TRBD1	TRBV24-1	TRBJ2-3	.	TGTGCCACCAGTGACTCAGGGGGCTCAGGAGATACGCAGTATTTT	CATSDSGGSGDTQYF
.	TRBV20-1	TRBJ2-7	few	TGCAGTGCTAGAGCCAGGGAAGGCAACGAGCAGTACTTC	CSARAREGNEQYF
TRBD1	TRBV20-1	TRBJ2-7	many	TGCAGTGCGGCCGGACAGGGAAAAAACGAGCAGTACTTC	CSAAGQGKNEQYF
TRBD1	TRBV12-3/TRBV12-4	TRBJ2-1	many	TGTGCCAGCAGTTTGGGGACAGGGGGCAGGGGTGAGCAGTTCTTC	CASSLGTGGRGEQFF
TRBD2	TRBV10-3	TRBJ2-2	.	TGTGCCATCAGTGCACCGGGACTAGCCCCGCGGGAGCTGTTTTTT	CAISAPGLAPRELFF
TRBD2	TRBV12-3/TRBV12-4	TRBJ2-7	few	TGTGCCAGCAGGCCCGGACTAGGTGAGGCCTACGAGCAGTACTTC	CASRPGLGEAYEQYF
TRBD2	TRBV6-2/TRBV6-3	TRBJ2-7	.	TGTGCCAGCAGCCGTACGCCGGGAGCGGGGGAGCAGTACTTC	CASSRTPGAGEQYF
TRBD2	TRBV20-1	TRBJ2-1	.	TGCAGTGCTCGAAGGGACTACGGGGGTGAGCAGTTCTTC	CSARRDYGGEQFF
TRBD1	TRBV10-3	TRBJ2-1	few	TGTGCCATCAGGCCGGGACAGGGGGCCTACAATGAGCAGTTCTTC	CAIRPGQGAYNEQFF
TRBD2	TRBV12-5	TRBJ2-1	few	TGTGCTAGTGGTTTGGTAAGGCTAGCGGGAGGCGGTGAGCAGTTCTTC	CASGLVRLAGGGEQFF
TRBD2	TRBV7-2	TRBJ2-1	.	TGTGCCAGCAGCTTATTCGTGGGAGGGTCTGGGAATGAGCAGTTCTTC	CASSLFVGGSGNEQFF
.	TRBV2	TRBJ1-5	many	TGTGCCAGCAGACGACAGCTATTCAATCAGCCCCAGCATTTT	CASRRQLFNQPQHF
.	TRBV19	TRBJ2-1	once	TGTGCCAGTAGTATCACACTGAAATACAATGAGCAGTTCTTC	CASSITLKYNEQFF
.	TRBV2	TRBJ2-3	few	TGTGCCAGCAGGGAGCAGGAATCGACAGATACGCAGTATTTT	CASREQESTDTQYF
TRBD2	TRBV18	TRBJ2-4	.	TGTGCCAGCTCACCGACTAGCGGGAAGTGGCTAGCCAAAAACATTCAGTACTTC	CASSPTSGKWLAKNIQYF
.	TRBV10-2	TRBJ1-6	.	TGCGCCAGCATGGTTTTGAGCTATAATTCACCCCTCCACTTT	CASMVLSYNSPLHF
TRBD1	TRBV12-3/TRBV12-4	TRBJ1-4	many	TGTGCCAGCAGGGGGGGACAGGGATGGAGTGAAAAACTGTTTTTT	CASRGGQGWSEKLFF
TRBD2	TRBV3-1	TRBJ2-3	few	TGTGCCAGCAGCCAAGAGGGCACTAGCGGGGGGCGAACTAGCACAGATACGCAGTATTTT	CASSQEGTSGGRTSTDTQYF
.	TRBV5-8	TRBJ2-3	few	TGTGCCAGCAGCTTTGGCAGGGTGGGCACAGATACGCAGTATTTT	CASSFGRVGTDTQYF
TRBD2	TRBV6-1	TRBJ2-7	.	TGTGCCAGCCATGCCGGGACTAGCGCTATCGAGCAGTACTTC	CASHAGTSAIEQYF